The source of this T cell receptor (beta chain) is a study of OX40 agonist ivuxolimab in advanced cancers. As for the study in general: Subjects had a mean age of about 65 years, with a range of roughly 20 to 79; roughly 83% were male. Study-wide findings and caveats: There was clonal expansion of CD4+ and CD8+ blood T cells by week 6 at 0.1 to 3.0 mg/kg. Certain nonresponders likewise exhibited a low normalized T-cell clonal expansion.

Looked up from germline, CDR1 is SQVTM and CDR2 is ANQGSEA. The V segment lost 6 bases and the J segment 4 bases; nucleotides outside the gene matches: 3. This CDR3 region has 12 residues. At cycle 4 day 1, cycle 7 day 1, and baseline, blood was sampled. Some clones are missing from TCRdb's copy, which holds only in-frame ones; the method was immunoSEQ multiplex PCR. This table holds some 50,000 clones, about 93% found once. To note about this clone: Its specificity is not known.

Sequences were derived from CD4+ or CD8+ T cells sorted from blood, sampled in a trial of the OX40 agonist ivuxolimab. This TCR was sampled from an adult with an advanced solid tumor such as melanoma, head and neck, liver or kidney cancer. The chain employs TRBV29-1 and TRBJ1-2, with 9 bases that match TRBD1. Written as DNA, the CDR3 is TGCAGCGTCGGGACAGGGTTCTATGGCTACACCTTC. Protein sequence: CSVGTGFYGYTF.